This TCR beta chain was captured by sequencing in a study of blood T cell repertoires in COVID-19. Whole-study context: In each case, the material was cDNA or gDNA derived from T cells, B-cell-depleted T cells, or PBMCs.

The data were produced by immunoSEQ multiplex PCR, yet TCRdb's version contains in-frame clones alone and is incomplete. This sample has some 260,000 clones, with 88% found just once. Germline lookup yields CDR1 SGHRS and CDR2 YFSETQ. V was shortened by 1 base and J by 7 bases, with 17 bases between the two germline ends. The CDR3 is 15 residues long. Sequenced sample: peripheral blood. The clonotype comes from a woman aged 25 to 39 with COVID-19, enrolled during active disease. The chain links TRBV5-1 to TRBJ2-5; the D gene is possibly TRBD2 (6 bases). The CDR3 region is CASSLWGDADGTQYF. In DNA form, the CDR3 reads TGCGCCAGCAGCTTGTGGGGGGATGCCGACGGGACCCAGTACTTC.